This T cell receptor (beta chain) appears in the sequencing data of a study of early T cells in non-severe SARS-CoV-2 infection. Study-level points and caveats: Anti-spike CD8 responses were favored by VDJdb matching, which missed private and CD4 specificities.

J was trimmed by 3 bases and V by 5 bases; bases with no gene match: 1. The CDR3 is 13 amino acids. Germline assignment: CDR1 WNHNN and CDR2 SYGVQD (reference sequence). Unique molecular identifiers (one per individual cDNA molecule) were attached. Using its own MiXCR run on the 5' RACE reads, TCRdb lists one record per CDR3 protein. The sample has some 60,000 distinct CDR3 sequences; approximately 7.7% are singletons. Only a few counts were recorded for this clonotype. What it binds is unknown. The chain recombines TRBV10-1 with TRBJ2-1, with TRBD2 matching 7 bases. The sample taken for sequencing was whole blood. This clonotype was obtained from an adult who was a healthcare worker with PCR-confirmed SARS-CoV-2 infection or an uninfected control (not recorded which). The CDR3 coding sequence is TGCGCCAGCAGTCGCGGGAGCTACAATGAGCAGTTCTTC. Its translation: CASSRGSYNEQFF.